What follows is one T cell receptor beta chain and its context. Its antigen is still unknown. These data are taken from a study of shared clonotypes between healthy human individuals. Study-wide points: Larger richness was generally estimated for naive than memory subsets. Sampling involved blood alone; tissue repertoires likely differ.

Using around 180 ng DNA, some 30,000 T cell genomes, the sorted-subset replicate PCRs were run. TCRdb keeps only in-frame clones here, not all; method: immunoSEQ multiplex PCR. The sample shows some 1.1 million clones, 60% to 85% of them seen only once. The germline gives CDR1 SGHAT, CDR2 FQDESV (reference sequence). Trimming took 6 bases from V and 2 from J; bases not matched to a gene: 8. This CDR3 comprises 15 residues. Sequencing was performed on memory CD4+ T cells from PBMCs. Subset defined: CD45RA-negative fraction. This clonotype was sampled from a man younger than 35 in good health. Some clones in this sample may be carry-over from other donors' samples. The chain joins TRBV11-1 to TRBJ2-5; 8 bases map to TRBD2. Written as DNA, the CDR3 is TGTGCCAGCAGGTACCAACTAGCGGAACAAGAGACCCAGTACTTC. Translating it yields CASRYQLAEQETQYF.